This entry lists 22 T cell receptor beta chains sequenced from one sample in a study of T cell changes during pregnancy in multiple sclerosis. Sequenced by immunoSEQ multiplex PCR; TCRdb stores in-frame clones only, minus some. Among around 52,000 clones listed, about 91% were seen once. The material sequenced was CD4+ T cells from peripheral blood mononuclear cells, taken in the second trimester of pregnancy. These receptor sequences come from a female donor with multiple sclerosis, enrolled in a pregnancy study.

The rearrangement links TRBV6-1 to TRBJ1-1; D remains ambiguous. Trimming shortened V by 3 bases and J by 10 bases, and 15 bases separated the two germline ends. The CDR3 loop spans 13 amino acids. The germline V gene encodes CDR1 MNHNS and CDR2 SASEGT. Here the CDR3 reads CASSEYGHVAAFF. CDR3 DNA sequence: TGTGCCAGCAGTGAGTATGGGCACGTCGCAGCTTTCTTT.

The chain links TRBV4-1 to TRBJ2-3; 9 bases map to TRBD2. Germline V lookup: CDR1 MGHRA, CDR2 YSYEKL. CDR3 length equals 16 residues. Trimming took 1 base from V and 4 from J; bases not matched to a gene: 6. CDR3 coding DNA: TGCGCCAGCAGCCAAGTAGCGGGAGTAACGGCAGATACGCAGTATTTT. It specifies CASSQVAGVTADTQYF.

The sample holds one count of this clone. The rearrangement uses TRBV27 and TRBJ2-2; D is perhaps TRBD1 (6 bases). The CDR3 consists of 14 residues. Germline V lookup: CDR1 MNHEY, CDR2 SMNVEV (reference sequence). The V end was cut by 4 bases, the J end by 6 bases, with 12 bases between. This chain's CDR3 is CASSYRELAGELFF. The CDR3 region has the DNA TGTGCCAGCAGTTACAGGGAGTTGGCCGGGGAGCTGTTTTTT.

This clone was counted between two and nine times. The chain couples TRBV30 to TRBJ1-1; D is unclear. The CDR3 spans 10 residues. Trimming pared 7 bases from V and 6 bases from J, leaving 9 bases between. In germline, CDR1 is GTSNPN, CDR2 SVGIG (reference sequence). In DNA form, the CDR3 reads TGTGCCTTCCGGTTGGCTGAAGCTTTCTTT. Translated: CAFRLAEAFF.

The rearrangement links TRBV27 to TRBJ2-2, with a weak D call TRBD1 (6 bases). The CDR3 runs to 15 residues. V lost 5 bases, J lost 1 base, and 11 bases lay in between. Germline V gene sequence: CDR1 MNHEY, CDR2 SMNVEV (reference sequence). Written as DNA, the CDR3 is TGTGCCAGCAGTCCCGGGACAAGGAACACCGGGGAGCTGTTTTTT. Translating it yields CASSPGTRNTGELFF.

J is TRBJ2-3 and V is TRBV30; 12 bases agree with TRBD2. The CDR3 is made up of 18 amino acids. The V gene end was trimmed by 0 bases and the J gene end by 6 bases; junction bases not matched to a gene: 13. Germline-derived CDR1 and CDR2 are GTSNPN and SVGIG (reference sequence). DNA for the CDR3: TGTGCCTGGAGTGTACAGAGGACTAGCGGGGTAGGTGGGGATACGCAGTATTTT. Protein product: CAWSVQRTSGVGGDTQYF.

The V call is TRBV5-8, the J call TRBJ1-4; D gene ambiguous. Germline CDR1 SGHTS, CDR2 YDEGEE. The CDR3 totals 16 residues. V was pared by 4 bases and J by 8 bases, with 21 bases between. CDR3 nucleotide sequence: TGTGCCAGCAGCCCCGAAACCCGAACAGCGGGGGAAAAACTGTTTTTT. Translation gives CASSPETRTAGEKLFF.

The chain recombines TRBV4-1 with TRBJ2-1, with 8 bases identical to TRBD1. The length of the CDR3 is 17 residues. The ends lost 3 bases at V and 4 bases at J; junction bases unmatched: 11. Germline V gene sequence: CDR1 MGHRA, CDR2 YSYEKL. The CDR3 region is CASSQAPRDRSYNEQFF. The CDR3 DNA sequence: TGCGCCAGCAGCCAGGCCCCTCGGGACAGGTCGTACAATGAGCAGTTCTTC.

The CDR3 DNA is TGTGCCAGCTCACCAGCGCCGGGATGGGACCAGTACTTC. Protein product: CASSPAPGWDQYF. This chain joins TRBV18 and TRBJ2-5; tentatively, D is TRBD2 (5 bases). The CDR3 is made up of 13 amino acids. CDR1 is KGHSH, CDR2 LQKENI, per germline. Deletions cut 2 bases from V and 10 bases from J, with 14 bases between.

V usage is TRBV5-1 and J usage is TRBJ1-1, with D unclear. Germline values: CDR1 SGHRS, CDR2 YFSETQ. This CDR3 region has 13 residues. The V end lost 4 bases, the J end lost 1 base, and 8 bases lay between the germline ends. The CDR3 protein is CASSTSGNTEAFF. The CDR3 DNA reads TGCGCCAGCAGCACCTCAGGGAACACTGAAGCTTTCTTT.

The CDR3 reads CASSLRGGGVPTDTQYF. The CDR3 DNA sequence: TGTGCCAGCAGTTTACGGGGCGGGGGCGTACCAACAGATACGCAGTATTTT. V usage is TRBV27 and J usage is TRBJ2-3; D is perhaps TRBD2 (7 bases). The CDR3 consists of 17 residues. Germline V gene lookup returns CDR1 MNHEY and CDR2 SMNVEV (reference sequence). The V end lost 2 bases, the J end lost 3 bases, and 18 bases lay between the germline ends.

The chain employs TRBV29-1 and TRBJ2-3, with 9 bases matching TRBD1. V was clipped by 7 bases and J by 3 bases; unmatched bases: 14. Germline V gene data show CDR1 as SQVTM and CDR2 as ANQGSEA. The CDR3 totals 16 residues. CDR3 sequence (DNA): TGCAGCGCCCACCCGGCCACCGGACAGGGGACAGATACGCAGTATTTT. This sequence encodes CSAHPATGQGTDTQYF.

CDR3 loop: CASSPGTSGDTQYF. CDR3 sequence (DNA): TGTGCCAGCTCACCAGGGACTAGTGGAGATACGCAGTATTTT. The J gene is TRBJ2-3, the V gene TRBV18; 8 bases align to TRBD2. CDR3 length equals 14 residues. V was pared by 2 bases and J by 5 bases, with 3 bases of the junction left unmatched. Germline CDR1 reads KGHSH; CDR2 reads LQKENI.

This chain uses TRBV10-3 with TRBJ2-3; the match to TRBD1 covers 7 bases. The V and J ends lost 9 bases and 6 bases, in that order; junction bases with no gene match: 18. The CDR3 length is 16 residues. Germline V lookup: CDR1 ENHRY, CDR2 SYGVKD. Here the CDR3 reads CAISEGGRGVRDTQYF. In DNA form, the CDR3 reads TGTGCCATATCCGAAGGGGGCAGGGGAGTACGGGATACGCAGTATTTT.

The rearrangement joins TRBV4-2 to TRBJ2-3; D gene ambiguous. V was pared by 4 bases and J by 2 bases, with 10 bases between. This CDR3 comprises 14 residues. In germline, CDR1 is LGHNA, CDR2 YNFKEQ. The CDR3 region is CASSLDSNTDTQYF. The CDR3 DNA reads as TGTGCCAGCAGCCTCGACTCAAACACAGATACGCAGTATTTT.

This sequence joins TRBV2 and TRBJ1-5; unclear D gene. Germline assignment: CDR1 SNHLY and CDR2 FYNNEI. The CDR3 is made up of 12 amino acids. Deletions cut 4 bases from V and 9 bases from J, with 10 bases between. In DNA form, the CDR3 reads TGTGCCAGCAGTGTACGGGGATGGCCCCAGCATTTT. This sequence encodes CASSVRGWPQHF.

The gene calls are TRBV4-1 and TRBJ2-3; maybe TRBD1 (6 bases). Germline assignment: CDR1 MGHRA and CDR2 YSYEKL. Trimming stripped 4 bases from V and 4 bases from J, with 18 bases between. There are 16 residues in the CDR3. CDR3 loop: CASSPGERGYADTQYF. CDR3 bases: TGCGCCAGCAGCCCAGGGGAGAGGGGCTACGCAGATACGCAGTATTTT.

The V gene is TRBV28, the J gene TRBJ1-5, with a weak D call TRBD1 (6 bases). The CDR3 has 13 residues. Deletions cut 6 bases from V and 5 bases from J, with 11 bases between. Germline-derived CDR1 and CDR2 are MDHEN and SYDVKM. The CDR3 sequence is CASRYRVDQPQHF. CDR3 nucleotides: TGTGCCAGCAGGTACAGGGTCGATCAGCCCCAGCATTTT.

The chain is built from TRBV28 and TRBJ2-3, with TRBD2 matching 7 bases. The V segment lost 5 bases and the J segment 4 bases; nucleotides outside the gene matches: 3. This CDR3 spans 13 amino acids. Germline CDR1 reads MDHEN; CDR2 reads SYDVKM. CDR3: CASSTTSPDTQYF. The CDR3 nucleotides are TGTGCCAGCAGTACGACTAGCCCAGATACGCAGTATTTT.

The chain links TRBV19 to TRBJ1-2, with D maybe TRBD1 (6 bases). The germline CDR1 and CDR2 sequences are LNHDA and SQIVND (reference sequence). This CDR3 is 12 amino acids long. The V end lost 6 bases, the J end lost 3 bases, and 8 bases lay between the germline ends. The chain's CDR3 is CASSGQYYGYTF. The CDR3 nucleotides are TGTGCCAGTAGCGGACAGTACTATGGCTACACCTTC.

The chain combines TRBV2 with TRBJ1-5; D might be TRBD1 (5 bases). The CDR3 runs to 14 residues. V lost 7 bases, J lost 6 bases, and 16 bases lay in between. CDR1 and CDR2 from the germline V gene are SNHLY and FYNNEI. CDR3 DNA: TGTGCCAGCACTGGGGCGGGGGTGGGTCAGCCCCAGCATTTT. Encoded protein: CASTGAGVGQPQHF.

J is TRBJ2-7 and V is TRBV19, with D unresolved. Looked up from germline, CDR1 is LNHDA and CDR2 is SQIVND (reference sequence). V lost 7 bases to trimming and J lost 1 base, with 11 bases between them. The CDR3 sequence is 13 residues long. The CDR3 DNA is TGTGCCAGTAAGGCAGAGGCGTCCTACGAGCAGTACTTC. Amino acid sequence: CASKAEASYEQYF. Supplemented by reference TRBV19 and TRBJ2-7, the full variable domain reads DGGITQSPKYLFRKEGQNVTLSCEQNLNHDAMYWYRQDPGQGLRLIYYSQIVNDFQKGDIAEGYSVSREKKESFPLTVTSAQKNPTAFYLCASKAEASYEQYFGPGTRLTVT.